Following are 18 T cell receptor beta chains from one sample sequenced in a study of blood T cells in healthy people across ages. Primed by a sample-barcoded 5' primer and a J-beta primer mix, a second PCR proceeded for about 6 to 11 cycles. TCRdb fed the 5' RACE reads into MiXCR, producing one record per CDR3 protein. Among roughly 700,000 distinct CDR3 sequences listed, around a quarter were seen once. In addition, the sample was reused for a study of T cells of mothers and their children.

The sample taken for sequencing was blood. These receptors came from a boy between 10 and 17 years old in good health.

This clonotype has just a few counts. The chain uses TRBV2 and TRBJ1-5; 9 nucleotides agree with TRBD1. The CDR3 spans 16 residues. The V segment lost 2 bases and the J segment 2 bases; nucleotides outside the gene matches: 4. The germline CDR1 and CDR2 sequences are SNHLY and FYNNEI. CDR3 residues: CASSETTGGGNQPQHF. CDR3 bases: TGTGCCAGCAGTGAAACGACAGGGGGAGGCAATCAGCCCCAGCATTTT.

This clonotype has only a few counts. The V and J genes are TRBV6-6 and TRBJ2-1; D gene ambiguous. Germline V gene lookup returns CDR1 MNHNY and CDR2 SVGAGI (reference sequence). The CDR3 consists of 15 residues. The ends were cut back, 6 bases at V and 0 bases at J, with 12 bases in the middle. The CDR3 region is CASSPLLSSYNEQFF. DNA of the CDR3: TGTGCCAGCAGCCCTCTCTTGAGCTCCTACAATGAGCAGTTCTTC.

The V call is TRBV4-1, the J call TRBJ2-5; TRBD2 aligns across 7 bases. The CDR3 is made up of 15 amino acids. Trimming cost V 4 bases and J 5 bases; bases outside gene matches: 10. Germline assignment: CDR1 MGHRA and CDR2 YSYEKL. CDR3 in amino acids: CASSPVAGRSETQYF. The CDR3 DNA is TGCGCCAGCAGCCCTGTGGCCGGGAGGTCGGAGACCCAGTACTTC.

This chain links TRBV7-2 with TRBJ2-2; D possibly corresponds to TRBD2 (7 bases). V was cut by 3 bases and J by 5 bases, with 13 bases left in between. This CDR3 has 15 amino acids. Germline CDR1 is SGHTA and CDR2 is FQGNSA. In DNA, the CDR3 is TGTGCCAGCAGCTTGGGAGGGACAAGTACCGGGGAGCTGTTTTTT. This encodes CASSLGGTSTGELFF.

CDR3 in DNA: TGTGCCAGCAGTTTACAGACCTACAATGAGCAGTTCTTC. Residues: CASSLQTYNEQFF. This chain joins TRBV28 and TRBJ2-1; D ambiguous. CDR1 and CDR2 (germline): MDHEN, SYDVKM. The CDR3 length is 13 residues. The V end lost 2 bases, the J end lost 2 bases, and 4 bases lay between the germline ends.

The rearrangement joins TRBV7-2 to TRBJ2-7, with a weak D call TRBD2 (6 bases). The CDR3 has 14 amino acids. Germline V gene data show CDR1 as SGHTA and CDR2 as FQGNSA. The germline V and J ends were trimmed by 3 bases and 3 bases, with 12 bases remaining between them. The CDR3, as DNA: TGTGCCAGCAGCTTTGGGGCTAGCGTCTACGAGCAGTACTTC. Residues: CASSFGASVYEQYF.

CDR3 protein: CASTESANTGELFF. The CDR3, as DNA: TGCGCCAGCACGGAAAGCGCGAACACCGGGGAGCTGTTTTTT. This sequence joins TRBV5-1 and TRBJ2-2; no clear D gene. CDR1 is SGHRS, CDR2 YFSETQ, per germline. V lost 6 bases and J 0 bases, leaving 9 bases between the germline ends. There are 14 residues in the CDR3.

This clonotype was counted a few times. Mismatch with germline at one junction end may stem from a read error. The rearrangement uses TRBV12-3 or TRBV12-4 and TRBJ2-7; 9 positions agree with TRBD2. This CDR3 contains 14 residues. CDR3 region: CASSRASGTYGQYF. The CDR3 DNA reads as TGTGCCAGCAGTCGGGCTAGCGGGACCTACGGGCAGTACTTC.

CDR3 region: CASSQVYGTGSEKLFF. In DNA, the CDR3 is TGTGCCAGCAGCCAAGTTTACGGGACAGGGAGTGAAAAACTGTTTTTT. The rearrangement links TRBV3-1 to TRBJ1-4, with TRBD1 matching 9 bases. The junction had 7 bases not matched to a gene; V was cut back by 1 base and J by 7 bases. This CDR3 region has 16 residues. Per the germline V gene, CDR1 is LGHDT and CDR2 is YNNKEL (reference sequence).

This clonotype turned up a few times. The chain combines TRBV29-1 with TRBJ2-5; unclear D gene. The J call may be wrong; the DNA end is better matched by TRBJ2-7. CDR3 size: 11 residues. The germline CDR1 and CDR2 sequences are SQVTM and ANQGSEA. CDR3 region: CSVVTSYEQYF. The CDR3 bases are TGCAGCGTTGTGACATCCTACGAGCAGTACTTC.

The chain has TRBV4-2 and TRBJ2-5; D gene unclear. TRBJ2-7 matches the DNA end more closely, so the J call is doubtful. The CDR3 extends over 14 amino acids. In germline, CDR1 is LGHNA, CDR2 YNFKEQ. For the CDR3, the DNA is TGTGCCAGCAGCCAAGTTGAACACCCCTACGAGCAGTACTTC. It specifies CASSQVEHPYEQYF.

The V gene is TRBV7-9, the J gene TRBJ2-5; D possibly uses TRBD1 or TRBD2 (6 bases each). CDR3 length: 11 amino acids. CDR1 and CDR2 from the germline V gene are SEHNR and FQNEAQ (reference sequence). Deletions cut 7 bases from V and 11 bases from J, with 14 bases between. CDR3 in DNA: TGTGCCAGCATCAACGGGGGCCATCAGTACTTC. As protein: CASINGGHQYF.

CDR3: CASRLQGANQETQYF. The CDR3 DNA follows: TGTGCCAGCAGATTGCAGGGGGCTAACCAAGAGACCCAGTACTTC. This chain connects TRBV28 to TRBJ2-5, with TRBD1 matching 8 bases. This CDR3 comprises 15 residues. V gave up 6 bases and J gave up 0 bases; unmatched junction bases: 6. Germline CDR1 and CDR2: MDHEN and SYDVKM.

This clonotype was detected only a few times. This sequence joins TRBV5-1 and TRBJ2-5; 8 nucleotides line up with TRBD1. V lost 4 bases and J lost 2; bases outside the gene matches: 7. The CDR3 is made up of 15 amino acids. The germline gives CDR1 SGHRS, CDR2 YFSETQ. The chain's CDR3 is CASSEGQAGQETQYF. The CDR3 DNA reads as TGCGCCAGCAGCGAGGGACAGGCCGGGCAAGAGACCCAGTACTTC.

The J gene is TRBJ2-4, the V gene TRBV7-2; the D gene is possibly TRBD1 (5 bases). V was shortened by 1 base and J by 3 bases, with 7 bases between the two germline ends. CDR3 length: 14 residues. Germline lookup yields CDR1 SGHTA and CDR2 FQGNSA. The CDR3 region has the DNA TGTGCCAGCAGCTTAGTAGGGGTCAAAAACATTCAGTACTTC. Protein sequence: CASSLVGVKNIQYF.

The CDR3 is CASLAGHNTGELFF. CDR3 DNA sequence: TGTGCCAGTTTAGCGGGCCATAACACCGGGGAGCTGTTTTTT. The gene calls are TRBV10-3 and TRBJ2-2, with TRBD2 matching over 7 bases. This CDR3 has 14 amino acids. Germline-derived CDR1 and CDR2 are ENHRY and SYGVKD. V lost 10 bases, J lost 2 bases, and 7 bases stayed unmatched.

The table lists this clonotype with a few counts. V gene TRBV29-1 combines with J gene TRBJ2-5; a weak D match, TRBD1 (5 bases). The J call may be faulty, since TRBJ2-1 better matches the DNA end. Germline V lookup: CDR1 SQVTM, CDR2 ANQGSEA. CDR3 length equals 13 residues. In DNA form, the CDR3 reads TGCAGCGTTGAAGGGCGACAGAACAATGAGCAGTTCTTC. Residues: CSVEGRQNNEQFF.

The chain has TRBV7-9 and TRBJ2-1; 11 bases match TRBD2. This CDR3 is 15 amino acids long. The V gene end was trimmed by 1 base and the J gene end by 9 bases; junction bases not matched to a gene: 5. Germline lookup yields CDR1 SEHNR and CDR2 FQNEAQ (reference sequence). CDR3 DNA sequence: TGTGCCAGCAGCTTAGGCCTGGGACTAGCGGCTGAGCAGTTCTTC. Its translation is CASSLGLGLAAEQFF.